Following are 26 T cell receptor beta chains from one sample sequenced in a study of blood T cell repertoires in COVID-19. Produced via immunoSEQ multiplex PCR; TCRdb's table is partial and in-frame only. Here the sample spans 140,000 or so clones, 80% to 85% being singletons. The sequenced sample consisted of peripheral blood. These receptors came from a man aged 30-40 years with COVID-19, enrolled during active disease.

On this clone itself: The same CDR3 arises from other DNA sequences in this sample as well. The chain couples TRBV5-6 to TRBJ1-5; D possibly corresponds to TRBD1 (5 bases). The CDR3 contains 14 residues. Trimming cost V 2 bases and J 6 bases, with 12 bases left between them. CDR1 and CDR2 (germline): SGHDT, YYEEEE. This chain's CDR3 is CASSFRGGGQPQHF. The CDR3 region has the DNA TGTGCCAGCAGCTTCCGTGGGGGGGGTCAGCCCCAGCATTTT.

This clone was observed once. CDR3 sequence: CASSLQGLAGTAYNEQFF. The CDR3 DNA reads as TGTGCCAGCAGTTTACAAGGACTAGCGGGGACCGCCTACAATGAGCAGTTCTTC. The V call is TRBV27, the J call TRBJ2-1, with 12 nucleotides matching TRBD2. The CDR3 has 18 residues. CDR1 is MNHEY and CDR2 is SMNVEV in the germline V gene (reference sequence). V lost 2 bases, J lost 2 bases, and 7 bases stayed unmatched.

The V and J genes are TRBV5-1 and TRBJ1-1, with 7 bases that match TRBD1. The junction had 5 bases not matched to a gene; V was cut back by 4 bases and J by 8 bases. The CDR3 consists of 12 residues. The V gene's germline CDR1 is SGHRS and CDR2 YFSETQ. CDR3 nucleotides: TGCGCCAGCAGCATACAGGGGAAGGAAGCTTTCTTT. Protein product: CASSIQGKEAFF.

This chain joins TRBV11-2 and TRBJ2-7; 10 bases map to TRBD2. Germline V gene sequence: CDR1 SGHAT, CDR2 FQNNGV. V lost 2 bases, J lost 8 bases, and 6 bases stayed unmatched. The CDR3 length is 14 residues. The CDR3 DNA reads TGTGCCAGCAGCTTAATGACTAGCGGGTCGAAGCAGTACTTC. Amino acid sequence: CASSLMTSGSKQYF.

The J gene is TRBJ2-1, the V gene TRBV7-2; 8 nucleotides align to TRBD2. The germline V gene encodes CDR1 SGHTA and CDR2 FQGNSA. The CDR3 sequence is 17 residues long. With 5 bases clipped from V and 9 bases from J, the junction kept 18 bases outside the gene matches. This CDR3 reads CASSRTGGTRGVGEQFF. The DNA of the CDR3 is TGTGCCAGCAGCCGTACCGGAGGGACTAGGGGGGTCGGTGAGCAGTTCTTC. The full variable domain, its missing parts supplied by reference TRBV7-2 and TRBJ2-1, is GAGVSQSPSNKVTEKGKDVELRCDPISGHTALYWYRQSLGQGLEFLIYFQGNSAPDKSGLPSDRFSAERTGGSVSTLTIQRTQQEDSAVYLCASSRTGGTRGVGEQFFGPGTRLTVL.

This clone appeared once. The chain employs TRBV14 and TRBJ2-2; 7 bases fit TRBD2. The CDR3 runs to 15 residues. V trimming: 4 bases; J trimming: 1 base; junction bases outside the gene matches: 3. The germline V gene has CDR1 SGHDN and CDR2 FVKESK. In DNA form, the CDR3 reads TGTGCCAGCAGCCGCGGCGGGAGGAACACCGGGGAGCTGTTTTTT. Protein product: CASSRGGRNTGELFF.

The V and J genes are TRBV5-4 and TRBJ2-1; D may be TRBD1 (6 bases). V lost 5 bases, J lost 8 bases, and 11 bases lay in between. From germline, CDR1 is SGHNT and CDR2 YYREEE (reference sequence). This CDR3 is 12 amino acids long. CDR3 DNA: TGTGCCAGCAGTCCCAGGGGTCATGAGCAGTTCTTC. This gives the protein CASSPRGHEQFF.

This rearrangement joins TRBV27 to TRBJ2-7; possibly TRBD2 for D (5 bases). Germline lookup yields CDR1 MNHEY and CDR2 SMNVEV (reference sequence). The CDR3 runs to 13 residues. The V gene lost 2 bases and the J gene lost 4 bases, with 9 bases spanning the gap. For the CDR3, the DNA is TGTGCCAGCAGTTTAAGCGAGGGATACGAGCAGTACTTC. This translates into CASSLSEGYEQYF.

The chain recombines TRBV27 with TRBJ2-7; 13 bases align to TRBD2. The CDR3 contains 14 residues. Trimming at V came to 4 bases and at J to 6 bases, leaving 3 bases not matched to a gene. CDR1 is MNHEY, CDR2 SMNVEV, per germline (reference sequence). This CDR3 reads CASSSGTSGIEQYF. DNA for the CDR3: TGTGCCAGCAGTTCAGGGACTAGCGGGATCGAGCAGTACTTC.

CDR3 protein: CASSPAPHRGYGYTF. DNA for the CDR3: TGTGCCAGCAGTCCAGCGCCCCACAGGGGCTATGGCTACACCTTC. The genes are TRBV11-1 and TRBJ1-2; TRBD1 agrees at 7 bases. Losses at the gene ends were 6 bases for V and 4 bases for J; bases not matched to a gene: 11. The CDR3 is made up of 15 amino acids. Germline V CDR1 and CDR2: SGHAT, FQDESV (reference sequence).

This clone has only one observation. This chain connects TRBV6-5 to TRBJ2-7; D possibly corresponds to TRBD2 (6 bases). From germline, CDR1 is MNHEY and CDR2 SVGAGI. The V gene lost 0 bases and the J gene lost 12 bases, with 15 bases spanning the gap. This CDR3 is 13 amino acids long. As DNA, the CDR3 is TGTGCCAGCAGTTACTCGAGCGCTCGGGAGACGTACTTC. Its protein product is CASSYSSARETYF.

This chain links TRBV6-5 with TRBJ2-7; maybe TRBD2 (5 bases). CDR3 length equals 12 residues. Germline loops: CDR1 MNHEY, CDR2 SVGAGI. Deletions cut 2 bases from V and 6 bases from J, with 8 bases between. The CDR3 here is CASSYGAGEQYF. The CDR3 DNA reads TGTGCCAGCAGTTACGGCGCGGGCGAGCAGTACTTC.

The count of this clone is one. V and J are TRBV5-1 and TRBJ2-7; 7 bases match TRBD1. The CDR3 has 13 amino acids. Losses at the gene ends were 4 bases for V and 9 bases for J; bases not matched to a gene: 10. From germline, CDR1 is SGHRS and CDR2 YFSETQ. CDR3 sequence: CASSPEGGRTQYF. In nucleotides, the CDR3 is TGCGCCAGCAGCCCGGAAGGGGGCAGAACGCAGTACTTC. Using reference TRBV5-1 and TRBJ2-7 for the parts outside the CDR3, the full variable domain is KAGVTQTPRYLIKTRGQQVTLSCSPISGHRSVSWYQQTPGQGLQFLFEYFSETQRNKGNFPGRFSGRQFSNSRSEMNVSTLELGDSALYLCASSPEGGRTQYFGPGTRLTVT.

V gene TRBV7-2 combines with J gene TRBJ2-2; D not resolved. The CDR3 contains 13 residues. CDR1 and CDR2 from the germline V gene are SGHTA and FQGNSA. V was shortened by 3 bases and J by 7 bases, with 9 bases between the two germline ends. Written as DNA, the CDR3 is TGTGCCAGCAGCTTTTCAGTGATCGGGGAGCTGTTTTTT. Translated, it gives CASSFSVIGELFF.

The chain recombines TRBV4-2 with TRBJ1-1; D not certain. Germline CDR1 reads LGHNA; CDR2 reads YNFKEQ. V dropped 0 bases and J dropped 7 bases, with 12 bases sitting between them. The length of the CDR3 is 14 residues. CDR3 in DNA: TGTGCCAGCAGCCAAGAGAGAGGGTGGGGTGAAGCTTTCTTT. This gives the protein CASSQERGWGEAFF.

V is TRBV19 and J is TRBJ1-1; no definite D call. CDR1 and CDR2 (germline): LNHDA, SQIVND (reference sequence). This CDR3 is 15 amino acids long. Trimming removed 7 bases at V and 2 bases at J, with 17 bases between. The CDR3 bases are TGTGCCAGTACTTCCGAGATGTCGGGAAACACTGAAGCTTTCTTT. Amino acid sequence: CASTSEMSGNTEAFF.

The sample holds one count of this clone. The chain couples TRBV10-3 to TRBJ1-5, with D maybe TRBD1 (6 bases). CDR1 ENHRY and CDR2 SYGVKD come from the germline V gene. V lost 4 bases and J 0 bases, leaving 10 bases between the germline ends. There are 15 residues in the CDR3. The CDR3 nucleotides read TGTGCCATCAGTGGTGGGGGCAATAGCAATCAGCCCCAGCATTTT. Translation gives CAISGGGNSNQPQHF.

The V gene is TRBV7-2, the J gene TRBJ2-5, with TRBD1 identical over 7 bases. The V gene end was trimmed by 5 bases and the J gene end by 5 bases; junction bases not matched to a gene: 2. This CDR3 has 12 residues. Germline V gene sequence: CDR1 SGHTA, CDR2 FQGNSA. CDR3 in DNA: TGTGCCAGCAGCAGGGGGCGGGAGACCCAGTACTTC. Its protein is CASSRGRETQYF.

J is TRBJ2-1 and V is TRBV24-1; TRBD2 might be the D (6 bases). CDR1 and CDR2 from the germline V gene are KGHDR and SFDVKD. The CDR3 loop spans 21 amino acids. Trimming removed 0 bases from V and 0 bases from J, with 23 bases in between. CDR3 nucleotide sequence: TGTGCCACCAGTGATTTGGGATCGGGCTCGTCAGGGAGGAGCTCCTACAATGAGCAGTTCTTC. Translating it yields CATSDLGSGSSGRSSYNEQFF.

The chain carries TRBV4-1 and TRBJ2-4; 7 positions agree with TRBD1. Germline-derived CDR1 and CDR2 are MGHRA and YSYEKL. Trimming took 2 bases from V and 2 from J; bases not matched to a gene: 3. The CDR3 is made up of 15 amino acids. In DNA form, the CDR3 reads TGCGCCAGCAGCCAACTGGGACAGCCCAAAAACATTCAGTACTTC. This codes for CASSQLGQPKNIQYF.

The genes are TRBV9 and TRBJ2-1; 10 bases line up with TRBD2. The CDR3 is 16 residues long. V lost 4 bases and J lost 8; bases outside the gene matches: 12. Germline V gives CDR1 SGDLS, CDR2 YYNGEE. This chain's CDR3 is CASSSAGAGGPDEQFF. CDR3 sequence (DNA): TGTGCCAGCAGCTCTGCCGGAGCGGGAGGGCCGGATGAGCAGTTCTTC.

The chain couples TRBV27 to TRBJ1-2; 9 positions match TRBD1. This CDR3 has 14 residues. V gave up 2 bases and J gave up 6 bases; unmatched junction bases: 4. Looked up from germline, CDR1 is MNHEY and CDR2 is SMNVEV (reference sequence). CDR3 sequence: CASSLDRGVDGYTF. The DNA of the CDR3 is TGTGCCAGCAGTTTAGACAGGGGGGTCGATGGCTACACCTTC.

The J gene is TRBJ2-1, the V gene TRBV27, with TRBD2 matching over 13 bases. Germline-derived CDR1 and CDR2 are MNHEY and SMNVEV (reference sequence). After removal of 5 bases from V and 3 bases from J, the junction contained 4 bases not matched to a gene. The CDR3 spans 16 residues. DNA for the CDR3: TGTGCCAGCAGTCTAGGGACTAGCGGGATCTACAATGAGCAGTTCTTC. This gives the protein CASSLGTSGIYNEQFF.

In the case of this clone: One junction end disagrees with the germline gene, perhaps due to a read error. The J gene is TRBJ1-1, the V gene TRBV19; 8 bases align to TRBD1. The CDR3 contains 14 residues. Per germline, CDR1 LNHDA and CDR2 SQIVND (reference sequence). The CDR3 sequence is CASSIQGANAEAFF. Written as DNA, the CDR3 is TGTGCCAGTAGTATCCAGGGGGCGAACGCTGAAGCTTTCTTT.

The chain combines TRBV4-1 with TRBJ2-3, with D tentatively TRBD2 (6 bases). V was clipped by 1 base and J by 5 bases, with 13 bases between them. The CDR3 length is 15 residues. The V gene's germline CDR1 is MGHRA and CDR2 YSYEKL. The CDR3 spells CASSQGDRRGDTQYF. The CDR3 DNA is TGCGCCAGCAGCCAAGGTGATAGGCGGGGAGATACGCAGTATTTT.

In this sample, this clone turned up once. CDR3 protein: CATSDPGTGAYEQYF. The CDR3 region has the DNA TGTGCCACCAGTGACCCGGGGACAGGAGCCTACGAGCAGTACTTC. V is TRBV24-1 and J is TRBJ2-7; 8 bases align to TRBD1. Germline-derived CDR1 and CDR2 are KGHDR and SFDVKD. V shed 4 bases, J shed 2 bases, and the junction held 6 bases outside the gene matches. The CDR3 length is 15 residues.